This entry features one TCR beta chain sequence. Germline V lookup: CDR1 MNHEY, CDR2 SMNVEV (reference sequence). The CDR3 loop spans 16 amino acids. J lost 5 bases, V lost 5 bases, and 12 bases had no gene match. These data are taken from a study of CD8 T cells in Susac syndrome. It was with random hexamers that roughly 0.45 to 1 ug RNA was reverse transcribed. One entry per CDR3 protein results from TCRdb running MiXCR on the immunoSEQ multiplex PCR reads. The data contain some 110,000 distinct CDR3 sequences, approximately 95% of them singletons. The chain joins TRBV27 to TRBJ1-2; 9 bases agree with TRBD1. Specimen: CD8+ T cells from PBMCs. The sequence derives from a human donor with multiple sclerosis. CDR3 loop: CASSLRGQGGGYGYTF. The CDR3 nucleotides are TGTGCCAGCAGTCTACGGGGACAGGGAGGGGGGTATGGCTACACCTTC.